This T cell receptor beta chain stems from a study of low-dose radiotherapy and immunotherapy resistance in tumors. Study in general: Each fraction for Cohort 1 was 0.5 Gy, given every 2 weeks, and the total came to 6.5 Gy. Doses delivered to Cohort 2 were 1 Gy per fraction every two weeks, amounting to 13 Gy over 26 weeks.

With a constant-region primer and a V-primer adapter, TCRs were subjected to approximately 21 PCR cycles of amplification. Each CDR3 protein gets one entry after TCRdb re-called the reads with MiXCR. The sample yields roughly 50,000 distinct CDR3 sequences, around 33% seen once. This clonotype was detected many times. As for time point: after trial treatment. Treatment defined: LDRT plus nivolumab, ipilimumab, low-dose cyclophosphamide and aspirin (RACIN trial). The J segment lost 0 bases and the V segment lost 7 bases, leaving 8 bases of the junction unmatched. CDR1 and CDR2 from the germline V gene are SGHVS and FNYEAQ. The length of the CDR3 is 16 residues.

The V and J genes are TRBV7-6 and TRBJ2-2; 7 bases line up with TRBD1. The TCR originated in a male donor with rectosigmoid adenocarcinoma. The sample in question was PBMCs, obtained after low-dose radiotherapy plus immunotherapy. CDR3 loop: CASIQTTGPNTGELFF. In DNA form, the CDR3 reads TGTGCCAGCATCCAAACGACAGGGCCGAACACCGGGGAGCTGTTTTTT.